The present TCR beta chain was sequenced within a study of OX40 agonist ivuxolimab in advanced cancers. Sequenced by immunoSEQ multiplex PCR; TCRdb stores in-frame clones only, minus some. Of around 150,000 clones in the sample, 90% to 95% are singletons; the top ten hold 0.31%. Notes on the study in general: A proportion of nonresponders additionally exhibited low normalized T-cell clonal expansion.

The CDR3 has 16 amino acids. CDR1 and CDR2 from the germline V gene are SGHRS and YFSETQ. V was clipped by 3 bases and J by 9 bases; unmatched bases: 12. As for this clone: Its cognate antigen is unknown.

The rearrangement links TRBV5-1 to TRBJ1-6; 7 bases are shared with TRBD1. Source: CD4+ or CD8+ T cells sorted from blood, taken in a trial of the OX40 agonist ivuxolimab. The sequence came from an adult with an advanced solid tumor such as melanoma, head and neck, liver or kidney cancer. This chain's CDR3 is CASSSTGVGRGSPLHF. The CDR3 bases are TGCGCCAGCAGCTCCACAGGGGTAGGACGGGGTTCACCCCTCCACTTT. Complete variable domain (other parts from reference TRBV5-1 and TRBJ1-6): KAGVTQTPRYLIKTRGQQVTLSCSPISGHRSVSWYQQTPGQGLQFLFEYFSETQRNKGNFPGRFSGRQFSNSRSEMNVSTLELGDSALYLCASSSTGVGRGSPLHFGNGTRLTVT.